These 30 T cell receptor beta chains originate from one sample sequenced in a study of blood T cell repertoires in COVID-19. TCRdb keeps only in-frame clones here, not all; method: immunoSEQ multiplex PCR. The data contain over 120,000 clones, around nine tenths of them singletons. Sample: peripheral blood. The receptors originated from a woman between 50 and 59 years old with active or convalescent COVID-19.

J is TRBJ2-7 and V is TRBV7-9; no clear D gene. Trimming cost V 6 bases and J 3 bases, with 9 bases left between them. The CDR3 runs 12 residues. Germline V CDR1 and CDR2: SEHNR, FQNEAQ (reference sequence). In DNA form, the CDR3 reads TGTGCCAGCAGTTCCAGGCTCTACGAGCAGTACTTC. Amino acid sequence: CASSSRLYEQYF. Using reference TRBV7-9 and TRBJ2-7 for the parts outside the CDR3, the full variable domain is DTGVSQNPRHKITKRGQNVTFRCDPISEHNRLYWYRQTLGQGPEFLTYFQNEAQLEKSRLLSDRFSAERPKGSFSTLEIQRTEQGDSAMYLCASSSRLYEQYFGPGTRLTVT.

This clone was observed a few times. J is TRBJ1-2 and V is TRBV7-2, with a possible D match to TRBD1 (6 bases). The CDR3 covers 15 residues. Between the trimmed V and J ends, which lost 2 bases and 5 bases, there was a span of 15 bases. The V gene's germline CDR1 is SGHTA and CDR2 FQGNSA. For the CDR3, the DNA is TGTGCCAGCAGCTTAAACAGGGTGGGTCCTTATGGCTACACCTTC. It encodes CASSLNRVGPYGYTF.

The V call is TRBV7-2, the J call TRBJ1-2; 12 bases line up with TRBD1. In germline, CDR1 is SGHTA, CDR2 FQGNSA. CDR3 size: 17 residues. Trimming cost V 1 base and J 8 bases; bases outside gene matches: 11. CDR3 protein: CASSLGGQGAGVGGYTF. The CDR3 nucleotides are TGTGCCAGCAGCTTAGGGGGACAGGGGGCTGGGGTTGGAGGCTACACCTTC.

The chain is built from TRBV7-9 and TRBJ1-1, with TRBD1 matching over 8 bases. The V gene's germline CDR1 is SEHNR and CDR2 FQNEAQ (reference sequence). V was pared by 4 bases and J by 8 bases, with 12 bases of the junction left unmatched. The CDR3 length is 15 residues. The CDR3 loop is CASSSLTGQGKEAFF. CDR3 nucleotide sequence: TGTGCCAGCAGCTCCCTGACAGGACAGGGAAAAGAAGCTTTCTTT.

The rearrangement links TRBV6-6 to TRBJ2-6, with 7 bases that match TRBD2. Germline V gives CDR1 MNHNY, CDR2 SVGAGI (reference sequence). CDR3 length: 16 amino acids. Losses at the gene ends were 4 bases for V and 1 base for J; bases not matched to a gene: 4. This chain's CDR3 is CASSSWGGSGANVLTF. The CDR3 DNA follows: TGTGCCAGCAGTTCCTGGGGAGGGTCTGGGGCCAACGTCCTGACTTTC.

The V gene is TRBV9, the J gene TRBJ2-3; 11 bases are shared with TRBD2. The length of the CDR3 is 16 residues. V was clipped by 3 bases and J by 2 bases; unmatched bases: 5. Germline-derived CDR1 and CDR2 are SGDLS and YYNGEE. The DNA for the CDR3 is TGTGCCAGCAGCGCTAGCGGGGGGCATGCCACAGATACGCAGTATTTT. Translating it yields CASSASGGHATDTQYF.

The CDR3 here is CASSQGGTGDIQYF. The CDR3 bases are TGTGCCAGCAGCCAGGGGGGGACAGGGGACATTCAGTACTTC. The rearrangement links TRBV14 to TRBJ2-4; 10 bases align to TRBD1. Germline CDR1 is SGHDN and CDR2 is FVKESK. V trimming: 3 bases; J trimming: 8 bases; junction bases outside the gene matches: 4. This CDR3 has 14 residues.

This chain links TRBV6-2 or TRBV6-3 with TRBJ2-1; a possible D gene is TRBD2 (6 bases). The V end lost 4 bases, the J end lost 4 bases, and 8 bases lay between the germline ends. Germline V lookup: CDR1 MNHEY, CDR2 SVGEGT. CDR3 length: 13 residues. In DNA form, the CDR3 reads TGTGCCAGCAGTTTAGCGGTTTACAATGAGCAGTTCTTC. This gives the protein CASSLAVYNEQFF.

J is TRBJ2-7 and V is TRBV29-1; perhaps TRBD2 as D (5 bases). V lost 6 bases and J lost 0, with 12 bases in between. Germline CDR1 and CDR2: SQVTM and ANQGSEA. This CDR3 has 13 residues. The CDR3: CSVWVGSSYEQYF. Here the CDR3 DNA reads TGCAGCGTCTGGGTGGGGAGCTCCTACGAGCAGTACTTC.

This chain links TRBV19 with TRBJ2-1; 14 bases map to TRBD2. Germline CDR1 and CDR2: LNHDA and SQIVND (reference sequence). This CDR3 comprises 18 residues. V trimming: 5 bases; J trimming: 1 base; junction bases outside the gene matches: 7. The CDR3 protein is CASSRAGLAGVSYNEQFF. DNA of the CDR3: TGTGCCAGTAGTCGGGCGGGACTAGCGGGGGTATCCTACAATGAGCAGTTCTTC.

The table lists this clone with a few counts. This chain connects TRBV6-2 or TRBV6-3 to TRBJ1-5; no clear D. The CDR3 loop spans 17 amino acids. V shed 3 bases and J shed 4 bases, with 19 bases lying between them. Germline-derived CDR1 and CDR2 are MNHEY and SVGEGT. The chain's CDR3 is CASSYHLTELANQPQHF. The CDR3 DNA reads as TGTGCCAGCAGTTATCACCTTACAGAATTGGCGAATCAGCCCCAGCATTTT.

The V gene is TRBV11-1, the J gene TRBJ1-1; 7 nucleotides match TRBD1. V shed 5 bases, J shed 3 bases, and the junction held 3 bases outside the gene matches. This CDR3 is built from 13 residues. Germline loops: CDR1 SGHAT, CDR2 FQDESV (reference sequence). CDR3 loop: CASSLGQHTEAFF. The CDR3 DNA follows: TGTGCCAGCAGCCTGGGACAGCACACTGAAGCTTTCTTT.

With regard to this clone: The same CDR3 can be traced to other DNA sequences in this sample. The chain recombines TRBV30 with TRBJ1-1; D call uncertain. The V end lost 3 bases, the J end lost 8 bases, and 10 bases lay between the germline ends. Germline values: CDR1 GTSNPN, CDR2 SVGIG (reference sequence). CDR3 size: 11 residues. The CDR3 sequence is CAWSPTREAFF. The CDR3 DNA reads TGTGCCTGGAGCCCGACGCGGGAAGCTTTCTTT.

V is TRBV19 and J is TRBJ1-5; 8 nucleotides align to TRBD1. Germline V gene data show CDR1 as LNHDA and CDR2 as SQIVND (reference sequence). V shed 6 bases and J 2 bases; nucleotides not matched to a gene: 6. The length of the CDR3 is 15 residues. CDR3 amino acids: CASRVPGQGNQPQHF. CDR3 DNA: TGTGCCAGTAGGGTCCCGGGACAGGGCAATCAGCCCCAGCATTTT. Variable domain in full (rest from reference TRBV19 and TRBJ1-5): DGGITQSPKYLFRKEGQNVTLSCEQNLNHDAMYWYRQDPGQGLRLIYYSQIVNDFQKGDIAEGYSVSREKKESFPLTVTSAQKNPTAFYLCASRVPGQGNQPQHFGDGTRLSIL.

This chain connects TRBV11-2 to TRBJ1-3, with D unclear. This CDR3 is built from 15 residues. V was cut by 1 base and J by 2 bases, with 9 bases left in between. Germline V lookup: CDR1 SGHAT, CDR2 FQNNGV. CDR3 loop: CASSLVSGAGNTIYF. The CDR3 DNA follows: TGTGCCAGCAGCTTAGTGTCCGGGGCTGGAAACACCATATATTTT.

This clone appeared a few times. The CDR3 DNA sequence: TGTGCCAGCAGCGAGCGCGGCGACACTGAAGCTTTCTTT. This sequence encodes CASSERGDTEAFF. The chain joins TRBV2 to TRBJ1-1; D gene unclear. There are 13 residues in the CDR3. Trimming cost V 6 bases and J 3 bases, with 11 bases left between them. Germline CDR1 and CDR2: SNHLY and FYNNEI.

The chain is built from TRBV19 and TRBJ1-4; TRBD1 matches 8 bases. Trimming cost V 9 bases and J 8 bases; bases outside gene matches: 14. This CDR3 is built from 15 residues. The germline gives CDR1 LNHDA, CDR2 SQIVND (reference sequence). The chain's CDR3 is CASTGGGTGEEKLFF. CDR3 coding DNA: TGTGCCAGCACAGGAGGGGGGACAGGCGAAGAAAAACTGTTTTTT.

This chain joins TRBV28 and TRBJ1-5; possible D gene TRBD1, 5 bases. The V end lost 4 bases, the J end lost 0 bases, and 13 bases lay between the germline ends. Per the germline V gene, CDR1 is MDHEN and CDR2 is SYDVKM. The CDR3 runs 16 residues. The CDR3 coding sequence is TGTGCCAGCAGTTATATAGGACAACCTAGCAATCAGCCCCAGCATTTT. Protein sequence: CASSYIGQPSNQPQHF.

The chain carries TRBV12-3 or TRBV12-4 and TRBJ1-3, with unresolved D. The germline V and J ends were trimmed by 2 bases and 1 base, with 3 bases remaining between them. CDR3 length equals 13 residues. The CDR3 DNA reads TGTGCCAGCAGTTTATCTTCTGGAAACACCATATATTTT. This codes for CASSLSSGNTIYF.

The rearrangement links TRBV5-4 to TRBJ1-1; 8 bases align to TRBD1. Germline V gives CDR1 SGHNT, CDR2 YYREEE (reference sequence). The CDR3 is made up of 15 amino acids. V gave up 0 bases and J gave up 5 bases; unmatched junction bases: 6. CDR3 DNA sequence: TGTGCCAGCAGCTTGGTTCAGGGGGCCTATACTGAAGCTTTCTTT. Protein product: CASSLVQGAYTEAFF.

This clone was observed once. The chain carries TRBV29-1 and TRBJ2-5, with D possibly TRBD2 on 5 matching bases. The V end was cut by 2 bases, the J end by 5 bases, with 12 bases between. The germline V gene encodes CDR1 SQVTM and CDR2 ANQGSEA. The CDR3 runs 13 residues. CDR3 sequence reads: CSVEPGLGETQYF. As DNA, the CDR3 is TGCAGCGTTGAACCGGGGTTGGGGGAGACCCAGTACTTC.

This chain uses TRBV29-1 with TRBJ2-6; D unclear. Germline loops: CDR1 SQVTM, CDR2 ANQGSEA. With 4 bases removed from V and 2 bases from J, the gap between germline ends came to 9 bases. This CDR3 is 14 amino acids long. CDR3 sequence (DNA): TGCAGCGTTGTCGGTTTAACTGGGGCCAACGTCCTGACTTTC. Translating gives CSVVGLTGANVLTF.

The chain has TRBV7-9 and TRBJ2-2; TRBD2 matches 8 bases. With V trimmed by 3 bases and J by 3 bases, 6 bases remained unmatched. The CDR3 has 16 amino acids. Germline-derived CDR1 and CDR2 are SEHNR and FQNEAQ (reference sequence). As DNA, the CDR3 is TGTGCCAGCAGCTTTTTAGTGACTAGCGACACCGGGGAGCTGTTTTTT. Translation gives CASSFLVTSDTGELFF.

This clone was counted once. The chain uses TRBV5-4 and TRBJ2-3; 8 bases fit TRBD2. There are 15 residues in the CDR3. Per germline, CDR1 SGHNT and CDR2 YYREEE (reference sequence). V dropped 4 bases and J dropped 4; count of bases not matched to a gene: 8. This CDR3 is CASSPGTRRSDTQYF. The CDR3 coding sequence is TGTGCCAGCAGCCCCGGGACTAGACGTTCAGATACGCAGTATTTT.

This clone was picked up one time. This chain uses TRBV19 with TRBJ1-5, with a possible D match to TRBD1 (5 bases). V dropped 3 bases and J dropped 2 bases, with 11 bases sitting between them. The CDR3 extends over 15 amino acids. CDR1 is LNHDA, CDR2 SQIVND, per germline (reference sequence). The DNA for the CDR3 is TGTGCCAGTAGTATCCACGGGGGAGGCAATCAGCCCCAGCATTTT. This gives the protein CASSIHGGGNQPQHF.

By its share, this clone is medium-sized. V and J are TRBV28 and TRBJ1-6; possible D gene TRBD1, 5 bases. V was pared by 5 bases and J by 5 bases, with 19 bases between. CDR1 and CDR2 (germline): MDHEN, SYDVKM. The CDR3 contains 17 residues. DNA of the CDR3: TGTGCCAGCAGTCCACCTTCTAGGGGCTTTGATAATTCACCCCTCCACTTT. Its translation: CASSPPSRGFDNSPLHF.

The chain carries TRBV5-8 and TRBJ2-4, with 8 positions matching TRBD2. Germline loops: CDR1 SGHTS, CDR2 YDEGEE. There are 16 residues in the CDR3. Unmatched junction bases numbered 6, after V lost 4 bases and J lost 0 bases. The CDR3 loop is CASSPELAVAKNIQYF. The DNA for the CDR3 is TGTGCCAGCAGCCCCGAACTAGCGGTAGCCAAAAACATTCAGTACTTC.

The chain joins TRBV11-2 to TRBJ2-5, with TRBD2 identical over 9 bases. The CDR3 runs 16 residues. Germline lookup yields CDR1 SGHAT and CDR2 FQNNGV. After removal of 3 bases from V and 2 bases from J, the junction contained 7 bases not matched to a gene. The CDR3: CASSFGRLAEQETQYF. CDR3 sequence (DNA): TGTGCCAGCAGCTTCGGTAGACTAGCGGAGCAAGAGACCCAGTACTTC. Full variable domain (remainder filled in from reference TRBV11-2 and TRBJ2-5): EAGVAQSPRYKIIEKRQSVAFWCNPISGHATLYWYQQILGQGPKLLIQFQNNGVVDDSQLPKDRFSAERLKGVDSTLKIQPAKLEDSAVYLCASSFGRLAEQETQYFGPGTRLLVL.

The count of this clone is one. The rearrangement joins TRBV7-9 to TRBJ2-2; 9 nucleotides agree with TRBD2. Germline V lookup: CDR1 SEHNR, CDR2 FQNEAQ (reference sequence). The CDR3 is 15 residues long. J gave up 3 bases and V 5 bases, and 4 bases lay outside the gene matches. CDR3 protein: CASSPLAGDTGELFF. DNA for the CDR3: TGTGCCAGCAGCCCCTTAGCGGGGGACACCGGGGAGCTGTTTTTT.

The CDR3 DNA follows: TGTGCCAGCAGTTTATCTGGGACAGGGTTCTATGGCTACACCTTC. Its translation: CASSLSGTGFYGYTF. The V gene is TRBV27, the J gene TRBJ1-2; 9 nucleotides align to TRBD1. Germline assignment: CDR1 MNHEY and CDR2 SMNVEV (reference sequence). J was trimmed by 4 bases and V by 0 bases; bases with no gene match: 3. The CDR3 sequence is 15 residues long.